This TCR beta chain was profiled in a study of control samples from healthy donors and cancer patients. TCRdb keeps only in-frame clones here, not all; method: immunoSEQ multiplex PCR. The sample comprises some 82,000 clones, 84% of which are singletons, and roughly 10% rests with the top ten. Looked up from germline, CDR1 is SGHRS and CDR2 is YFSETQ. The ends lost 4 bases at V and 4 bases at J; junction bases unmatched: 6. The CDR3 is 15 residues long. The sequence derives from a man aged 60 to 75 with head and neck cancer. Sequenced material: PBMCs. The chain joins TRBV5-1 to TRBJ2-1; 9 nucleotides agree with TRBD1. The CDR3 is CASSAAGTGYNEQFF. CDR3 in DNA: TGCGCCAGCAGCGCTGCCGGGACAGGGTACAATGAGCAGTTCTTC.